The clone carrying this TCR beta chain was counted ten times or more. This sample stems from a study of identical twins. TCRdb ran MiXCR on the 5' RACE reads and lists one entry per CDR3 protein. The sample lists 420,000 or so distinct CDR3 sequences; about 18% were seen once. V trimming: 6 bases; J trimming: 1 base; junction bases outside the gene matches: 3. This CDR3 has 15 residues. The germline gives CDR1 MNHEY, CDR2 SMNVEV (reference sequence). The sample taken for sequencing was naive T cells sorted from blood. V is TRBV27 and J is TRBJ2-5; 12 nucleotides align to TRBD2. This sequence was found in a man between 50 and 59 years old in good health. Here the CDR3 reads CASRRTSGIQETQYF. The CDR3 DNA sequence: TGTGCCAGCAGAAGGACTAGCGGGATCCAAGAGACCCAGTACTTC.